Each of the 21 T cell receptor beta chains below was sequenced from the same sample in a study of CD8+ T cells in alopecia areata. Sequencing relied on a cDNA template that was reverse transcribed from extracted RNA. Some clones are missing from TCRdb's copy, which holds only in-frame ones; the method was immunoSEQ multiplex PCR. Of about 23,000 clones in the sample, around 53% are singletons; the top ten hold less than 35%. The sequenced sample was NKG2D-high CD8+ T cells sorted from blood. These receptors originate from a human donor with alopecia areata.

The chain employs TRBV28 and TRBJ2-1, with 9 bases identical to TRBD1. With 2 bases clipped from V and 5 bases from J, the junction kept 7 bases outside the gene matches. The CDR3 has 16 residues. Per germline, CDR1 MDHEN and CDR2 SYDVKM. The CDR3 DNA follows: TGTGCCAGCAGTTTAAGCGGGACAGGGTGGGACAATGAGCAGTTCTTC. It yields the protein CASSLSGTGWDNEQFF.

The rearrangement uses TRBV28 and TRBJ2-5; 12 bases are shared with TRBD1. This CDR3 is 16 amino acids long. The junction had 5 bases not matched to a gene; V was cut back by 5 bases and J by 1 base. Germline-derived CDR1 and CDR2 are MDHEN and SYDVKM. The CDR3 DNA reads as TGTGCCAGCAGTCAGGGGACAGGGGGCCGCCAAGAGACCCAGTACTTC. Translated: CASSQGTGGRQETQYF.

The V and J genes are TRBV12-5 and TRBJ2-2; TRBD1 matches 7 bases. The CDR3 is 15 amino acids. Per the germline V gene, CDR1 is LGHNT and CDR2 is FRNRAP. J was trimmed by 8 bases and V by 0 bases; bases with no gene match: 6. The DNA for the CDR3 is TGTGCTAGTGGTTTGGTACTAGGGGGCGCGGGGGAGCTGTTTTTT. Translation gives CASGLVLGGAGELFF.

This sequence joins TRBV6-1 and TRBJ1-1; D possibly corresponds to TRBD1 (6 bases). The V and J ends lost 5 bases and 4 bases respectively, with 14 bases between them. Germline loops: CDR1 MNHNS, CDR2 SASEGT. This CDR3 is built from 14 residues. The chain's CDR3 is CASSPFTGSTEAFF. The CDR3 DNA is TGTGCCAGCAGTCCCTTCACAGGGAGCACTGAAGCTTTCTTT.

V and J are TRBV5-1 and TRBJ2-7; TRBD1 might be the D (6 bases). Germline assignment: CDR1 SGHRS and CDR2 YFSETQ. This CDR3 contains 12 residues. V lost 4 bases to trimming and J lost 5 bases, with 10 bases between them. For the CDR3, the DNA is TGCGCCAGCAGCACCACAGGGCACGAGCAGTACTTC. Amino acid sequence: CASSTTGHEQYF.

The chain has TRBV13 and TRBJ2-3; unclear D gene. The CDR3 length is 12 residues. The germline V gene has CDR1 PRHDT and CDR2 FYEKMQ (reference sequence). The V gene lost 4 bases and the J gene lost 4 bases, with 6 bases spanning the gap. The CDR3 region has the DNA TGTGCCAGCAGCTCCCTCTCAGATACGCAGTATTTT. Its protein product is CASSSLSDTQYF.

The chain combines TRBV13 with TRBJ1-5; 9 bases are shared with TRBD1. The CDR3 loop spans 14 amino acids. Germline V gene sequence: CDR1 PRHDT, CDR2 FYEKMQ (reference sequence). Trimming at V came to 3 bases and at J to 7 bases, leaving 4 bases not matched to a gene. The CDR3 here is CASSFGQGIQPQHF. In nucleotides, the CDR3 is TGTGCCAGCAGCTTCGGACAGGGGATACAGCCCCAGCATTTT.

DNA for the CDR3: TGTGCCAGCAGTTTTGTCATAGCGGGATACAATGAGCAGTTCTTC. Translating gives CASSFVIAGYNEQFF. The chain couples TRBV27 to TRBJ2-1; 8 nucleotides agree with TRBD2. J lost 4 bases, V lost 3 bases, and 5 bases had no gene match. CDR1 and CDR2 (germline): MNHEY, SMNVEV (reference sequence). CDR3 length equals 15 residues.

This clone was detected only a few times. CDR3 region: CASSLTTYNEQFF. In nucleotides, the CDR3 is TGTGCCAGCAGCCTGACTACATACAATGAGCAGTTCTTC. This chain uses TRBV7-3 with TRBJ2-1, with a possible D match to TRBD2 (5 bases). Germline V CDR1 and CDR2: SGHTA, FQGTGA. Deletions cut 5 bases from V and 4 bases from J, with 9 bases between. The CDR3 totals 13 residues.

The V gene is TRBV19, the J gene TRBJ2-2; no reliable D call. The CDR3 covers 15 residues. Germline V gene data show CDR1 as LNHDA and CDR2 as SQIVND (reference sequence). Written as DNA, the CDR3 is TGTGTCAATATCCTAACTATTGCGAACACCGGGGAGCTGTTTTTT. It codes for CVNILTIANTGELFF.

The chain couples TRBV19 to TRBJ1-2, with D maybe TRBD1 (6 bases). Between the trimmed V and J ends, which lost 10 bases and 3 bases, there was a span of 12 bases. Germline CDR1 LNHDA, CDR2 SQIVND (reference sequence). The CDR3 covers 12 residues. CDR3 sequence (DNA): TGTGCCACAGGGGCAGGGGACTATGGCTACACCTTC. Residues: CATGAGDYGYTF.

This chain joins TRBV4-2 and TRBJ1-5; D unclear. CDR1 is LGHNA, CDR2 YNFKEQ, per germline. Trimming took 1 base from V and 0 from J, leaving 13 bases between them. The CDR3 sequence is 17 residues long. CDR3 protein: CASSQGYEDYSNQPQHF. CDR3 coding DNA: TGTGCCAGCAGCCAAGGCTACGAGGATTATAGCAATCAGCCCCAGCATTTT.

The genes are TRBV7-8 and TRBJ1-1; 8 nucleotides line up with TRBD1. Germline values: CDR1 SGHVS, CDR2 FQNEAQ. With 8 bases clipped from V and 11 bases from J, the junction kept 7 bases outside the gene matches. The CDR3 runs 11 residues. In DNA form, the CDR3 reads TGTGCCAGCGAACAGGGGGAGAAGGCTTTCTTT. It yields the protein CASEQGEKAFF.

The chain combines TRBV13 with TRBJ2-3, with a tentative D call TRBD2 (5 bases). Trimming pared 6 bases from V and 1 base from J, leaving 11 bases between. The germline V gene encodes CDR1 PRHDT and CDR2 FYEKMQ (reference sequence). This CDR3 contains 14 residues. This CDR3 is CASSVRTGTDTQYF. In DNA, the CDR3 is TGTGCCAGCAGTGTACGGACTGGCACAGATACGCAGTATTTT.

The V call is TRBV27, the J call TRBJ2-2; D uncertain. This CDR3 region has 13 residues. V was shortened by 2 bases and J by 7 bases, with 8 bases between the two germline ends. CDR1 MNHEY and CDR2 SMNVEV come from the germline V gene (reference sequence). The CDR3, as DNA: TGTGCCAGCAGTTTAGGCACGGTCGGGGAGCTGTTTTTT. This sequence encodes CASSLGTVGELFF.

The chain uses TRBV2 and TRBJ1-1; TRBD1 might be the D (5 bases). In germline, CDR1 is SNHLY, CDR2 FYNNEI. The V gene lost 3 bases and the J gene lost 1 base, with 12 bases spanning the gap. The CDR3 contains 15 residues. CDR3 nucleotides: TGTGCCAGCAGTGATAGGGGCAGCCCGAACACTGAAGCTTTCTTT. Translated: CASSDRGSPNTEAFF.

This clone occurred a few times. In nucleotides, the CDR3 is TGCAGCGTTGGGGAACTAGCTAGTGAGCAGTTCTTC. It yields the protein CSVGELASEQFF. The chain recombines TRBV29-1 with TRBJ2-1, with a possible D match to TRBD2 (6 bases). Trimming removed 4 bases from V and 9 bases from J, with 13 bases in between. CDR3 length: 12 amino acids. The germline V gene has CDR1 SQVTM and CDR2 ANQGSEA.

J is TRBJ2-5 and V is TRBV7-9; no reliable D call. In germline, CDR1 is SEHNR, CDR2 FQNEAQ (reference sequence). The CDR3 runs 15 residues. Trimming removed 4 bases from V and 4 bases from J, with 16 bases in between. The CDR3 DNA is TGTGCCAGCAGCTCTTGGTATAGGATGGGAGAGACCCAGTACTTC. This codes for CASSSWYRMGETQYF.

This sequence joins TRBV27 and TRBJ2-3; no reliable D call. Germline loops: CDR1 MNHEY, CDR2 SMNVEV (reference sequence). CDR3 length: 14 amino acids. Trimming shortened V by 6 bases and J by 0 bases, and 10 bases separated the two germline ends. In nucleotides, the CDR3 is TGTGCCAGCAGGATGGTCCATAGCACAGATACGCAGTATTTT. Translating gives CASRMVHSTDTQYF.

The J gene is TRBJ1-5, the V gene TRBV19; the D gene is possibly TRBD1 (6 bases). CDR3 size: 14 residues. Germline V gene lookup returns CDR1 LNHDA and CDR2 SQIVND (reference sequence). V lost 3 bases and J lost 10, with 16 bases in between. The CDR3, as DNA: TGTGCCAGTAGTATGGGGCAGGGGATCGATCCCCAGCATTTT. This codes for CASSMGQGIDPQHF.

This clone was counted between two and nine times. The chain carries TRBV7-9 and TRBJ2-7; D is unresolved. The length of the CDR3 is 15 residues. The V gene's germline CDR1 is SEHNR and CDR2 FQNEAQ (reference sequence). The V end lost 1 base, the J end lost 3 bases, and 13 bases lay between the germline ends. This chain's CDR3 is CASSLGPQVNYEQYF. CDR3 coding DNA: TGTGCCAGCAGCTTAGGACCCCAAGTGAACTACGAGCAGTACTTC.